This T cell receptor (beta chain) was obtained from a study of T cell repertoires in cytomegalovirus infection. Across the study: Shared public TCR beta signatures pointed to both CMV infection and a matching HLA type. Study conclusions and caveats: HLA-C-restricted CMV-specific TCR beta clonotypes were dominant in the ex vivo response. Frequencies of public TCR beta families were cumulated, and this identified carriers of CMV plus the relevant HLA.

This clonotype was seen ten or more times. Its antigen is not identified. TCRdb reprocessed the reads with MiXCR, giving one entry per CDR3 protein. This table holds around 320,000 distinct CDR3 sequences, 9.5% found once. The receptor was derived from a human donor in good health (CMV status not recorded). Some clones in this sample may be carry-over from other donors' samples. The material sequenced was PBMCs.

Here the CDR3 reads CASSPGGIGNTIYF. Written as DNA, the CDR3 is TGTGCCAGCAGTCCTGGCGGTATTGGAAACACCATATATTTT. V and J are TRBV28 and TRBJ1-3; D call uncertain. Germline assignment: CDR1 MDHEN and CDR2 SYDVKM. Trimming shortened V by 5 bases and J by 3 bases, and 11 bases separated the two germline ends. The CDR3 runs to 14 residues.